This T cell receptor beta chain was identified during a study of graft-versus-host responses after intestinal transplantation. Sequenced by immunoSEQ multiplex PCR; TCRdb stores in-frame clones only, minus some. This table has approximately 90,000 clones, roughly 85% appearing once. Study conclusions and caveats: Subjects displaying graft-donor T cell macrochimerism possessed elevated graft-versus-host to host-versus-graft clonal ratios inside allografts. Peak circulating GvH clone levels were associated with early post-transplant HvG declines.

This CDR3 spans 16 amino acids. V shed 6 bases and J shed 0 bases, with 15 bases lying between them. Germline assignment: CDR1 SNHLY and CDR2 FYNNEI. Concerning this clone itself: What it recognizes is unknown.

Material: unstimulated CD4+ T cells sorted from spleen or lymph node cells, obtained before intestinal transplant. The receptor's source is a human donor who received an intestinal transplant. The chain is built from TRBV2 and TRBJ2-1, with D maybe TRBD2 (5 bases). The CDR3 bases are TGTGCCAGCAGACCCTCGACTACGAGCTCCTACAATGAGCAGTTCTTC. This translates into CASRPSTTSSYNEQFF.